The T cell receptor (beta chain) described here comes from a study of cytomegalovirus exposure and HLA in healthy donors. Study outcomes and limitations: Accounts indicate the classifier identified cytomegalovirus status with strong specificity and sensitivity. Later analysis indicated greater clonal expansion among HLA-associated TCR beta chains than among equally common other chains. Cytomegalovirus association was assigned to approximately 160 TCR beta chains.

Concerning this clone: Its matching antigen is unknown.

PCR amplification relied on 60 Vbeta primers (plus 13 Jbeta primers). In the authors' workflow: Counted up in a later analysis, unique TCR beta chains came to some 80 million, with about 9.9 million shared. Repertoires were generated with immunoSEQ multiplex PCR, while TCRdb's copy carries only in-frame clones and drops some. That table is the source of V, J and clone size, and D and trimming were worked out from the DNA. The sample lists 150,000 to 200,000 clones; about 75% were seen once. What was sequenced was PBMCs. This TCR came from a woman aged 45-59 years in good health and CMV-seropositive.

The CDR3 DNA follows: TGTGCCAGCAGTCCAGACAGGGTAGGCCAGCCCCAGCATTTT. Its translation: CASSPDRVGQPQHF. This chain uses TRBV27 with TRBJ1-5, with 7 positions matching TRBD1. Trimming took 5 bases from V and 7 from J; bases not matched to a gene: 8. The CDR3 contains 14 residues. Germline lookup yields CDR1 MNHEY and CDR2 SMNVEV (reference sequence).